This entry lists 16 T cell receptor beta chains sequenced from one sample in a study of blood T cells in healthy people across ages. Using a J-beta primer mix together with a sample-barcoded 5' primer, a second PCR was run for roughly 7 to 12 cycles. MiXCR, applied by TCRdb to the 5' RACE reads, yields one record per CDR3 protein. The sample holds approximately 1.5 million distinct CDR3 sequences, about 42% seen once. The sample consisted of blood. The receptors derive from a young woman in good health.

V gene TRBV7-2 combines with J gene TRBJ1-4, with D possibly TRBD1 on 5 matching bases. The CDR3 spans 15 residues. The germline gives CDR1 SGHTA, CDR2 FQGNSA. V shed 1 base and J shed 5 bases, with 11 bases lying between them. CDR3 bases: TGTGCCAGCAGCTTAGGGGGCAGTTTAAATGAAAAACTGTTTTTT. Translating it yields CASSLGGSLNEKLFF.

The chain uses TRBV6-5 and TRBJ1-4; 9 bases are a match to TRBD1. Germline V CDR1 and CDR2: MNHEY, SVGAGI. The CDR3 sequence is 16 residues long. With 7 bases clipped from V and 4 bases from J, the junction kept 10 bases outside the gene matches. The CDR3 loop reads CASTRNRGLGNEKLFF. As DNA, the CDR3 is TGTGCCAGCACCCGAAACAGGGGGCTCGGTAATGAAAAACTGTTTTTT.

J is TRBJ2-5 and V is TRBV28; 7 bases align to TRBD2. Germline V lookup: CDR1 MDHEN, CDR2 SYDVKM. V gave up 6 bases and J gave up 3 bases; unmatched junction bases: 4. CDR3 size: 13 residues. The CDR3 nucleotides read TGTGCCAGCAGCCACGGACTAGAAGAGACCCAGTACTTC. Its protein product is CASSHGLEETQYF.

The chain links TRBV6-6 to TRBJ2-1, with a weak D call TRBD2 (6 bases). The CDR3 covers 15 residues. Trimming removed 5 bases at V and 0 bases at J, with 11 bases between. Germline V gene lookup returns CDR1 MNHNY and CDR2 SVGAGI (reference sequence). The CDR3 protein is CASSSRGNSYNEQFF. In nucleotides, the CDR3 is TGTGCCAGCAGTAGCCGGGGGAACTCCTACAATGAGCAGTTCTTC.

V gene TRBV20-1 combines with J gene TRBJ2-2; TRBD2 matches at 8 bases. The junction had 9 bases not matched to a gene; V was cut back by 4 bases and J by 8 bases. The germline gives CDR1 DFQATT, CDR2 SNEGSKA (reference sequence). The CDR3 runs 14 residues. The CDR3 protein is CSAIFGGAGGELFF. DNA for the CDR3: TGCAGTGCTATTTTCGGGGGGGCCGGTGGGGAGCTGTTTTTT.

The CDR3 is CASSYYETSGGNYNEQFF. DNA for the CDR3: TGTGCCAGCAGTTACTATGAGACTAGCGGGGGGAACTACAATGAGCAGTTCTTC. V gene TRBV6-5 combines with J gene TRBJ2-1, with 13 bases aligning to TRBD2. Germline V lookup: CDR1 MNHEY, CDR2 SVGAGI. The ends lost 1 base at V and 3 bases at J; junction bases unmatched: 6. The CDR3 covers 18 residues.

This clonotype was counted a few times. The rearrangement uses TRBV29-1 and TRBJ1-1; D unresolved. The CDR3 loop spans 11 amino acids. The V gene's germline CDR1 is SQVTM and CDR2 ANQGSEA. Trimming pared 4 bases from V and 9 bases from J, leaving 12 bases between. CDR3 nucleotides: TGCAGCGTTGTCGGCCCTAGGAAAGCTTTCTTT. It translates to CSVVGPRKAFF.

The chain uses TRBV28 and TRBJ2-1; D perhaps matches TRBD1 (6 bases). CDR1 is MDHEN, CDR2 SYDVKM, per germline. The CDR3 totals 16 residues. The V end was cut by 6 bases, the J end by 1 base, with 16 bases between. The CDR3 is CASRESVRGSYNEQFF. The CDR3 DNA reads TGTGCCAGCAGAGAATCCGTGAGGGGGTCCTACAATGAGCAGTTCTTC.

The chain's CDR3 is CASRGTAMNTEAFF. CDR3 nucleotides: TGTGCCAGCAGGGGGACGGCAATGAACACTGAAGCTTTCTTT. The rearrangement uses TRBV6-6 and TRBJ1-1, with a weak D call TRBD1 (5 bases). With 6 bases removed from V and 0 bases from J, the gap between germline ends came to 11 bases. The CDR3 length is 14 residues. Per germline, CDR1 MNHNY and CDR2 SVGAGI (reference sequence).

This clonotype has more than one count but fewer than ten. The CDR3, as DNA: TGTGCCAGCAGTGAATTCACAGGGGGCACCCACAATGAGCAGTTCTTC. Encoded protein: CASSEFTGGTHNEQFF. The chain couples TRBV2 to TRBJ2-1; 9 nucleotides match TRBD1. The ends lost 2 bases at V and 5 bases at J; junction bases unmatched: 7. This CDR3 has 16 amino acids. Looked up from germline, CDR1 is SNHLY and CDR2 is FYNNEI.

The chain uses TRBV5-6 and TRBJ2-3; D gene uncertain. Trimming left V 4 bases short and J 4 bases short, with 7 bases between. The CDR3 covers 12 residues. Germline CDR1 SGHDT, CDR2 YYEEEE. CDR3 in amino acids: CASSANSDTQYF. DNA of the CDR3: TGTGCCAGCAGCGCCAACTCAGATACGCAGTATTTT.

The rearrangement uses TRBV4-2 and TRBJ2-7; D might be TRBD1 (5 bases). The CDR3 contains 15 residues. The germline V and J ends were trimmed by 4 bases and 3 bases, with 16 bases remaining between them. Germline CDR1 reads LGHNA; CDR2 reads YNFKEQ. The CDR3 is CASSLSGAGNYEQYF. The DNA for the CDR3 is TGTGCCAGCAGCCTATCTGGGGCAGGGAACTACGAGCAGTACTTC.

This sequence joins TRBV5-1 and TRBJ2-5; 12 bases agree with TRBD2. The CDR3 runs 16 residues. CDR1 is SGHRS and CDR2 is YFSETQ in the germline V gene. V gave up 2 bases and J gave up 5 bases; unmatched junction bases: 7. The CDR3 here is CASSFGLAGIGETQYF. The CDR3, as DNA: TGCGCCAGCAGCTTTGGACTAGCGGGGATCGGGGAGACCCAGTACTTC.

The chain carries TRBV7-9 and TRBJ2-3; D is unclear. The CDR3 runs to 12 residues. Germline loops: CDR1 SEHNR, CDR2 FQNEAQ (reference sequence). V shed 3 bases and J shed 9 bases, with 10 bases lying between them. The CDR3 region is CASSLVDKTQYF. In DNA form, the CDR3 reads TGTGCCAGCAGCTTGGTAGACAAAACGCAGTATTTT.

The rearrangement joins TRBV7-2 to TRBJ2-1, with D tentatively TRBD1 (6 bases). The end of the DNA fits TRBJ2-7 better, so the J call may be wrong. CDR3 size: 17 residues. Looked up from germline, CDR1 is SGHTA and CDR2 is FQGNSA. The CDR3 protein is CASSLAPGHSSYNEQYF. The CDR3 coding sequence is TGTGCCAGCAGCTTAGCTCCGGGACACAGCTCCTACAATGAGCAGTACTTC.

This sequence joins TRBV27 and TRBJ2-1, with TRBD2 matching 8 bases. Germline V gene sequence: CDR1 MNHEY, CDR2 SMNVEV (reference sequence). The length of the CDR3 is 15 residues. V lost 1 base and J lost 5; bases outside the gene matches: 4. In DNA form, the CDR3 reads TGTGCCAGCAGTTTATTTGCGGGAGGCCACAATGAGCAGTTCTTC. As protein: CASSLFAGGHNEQFF.